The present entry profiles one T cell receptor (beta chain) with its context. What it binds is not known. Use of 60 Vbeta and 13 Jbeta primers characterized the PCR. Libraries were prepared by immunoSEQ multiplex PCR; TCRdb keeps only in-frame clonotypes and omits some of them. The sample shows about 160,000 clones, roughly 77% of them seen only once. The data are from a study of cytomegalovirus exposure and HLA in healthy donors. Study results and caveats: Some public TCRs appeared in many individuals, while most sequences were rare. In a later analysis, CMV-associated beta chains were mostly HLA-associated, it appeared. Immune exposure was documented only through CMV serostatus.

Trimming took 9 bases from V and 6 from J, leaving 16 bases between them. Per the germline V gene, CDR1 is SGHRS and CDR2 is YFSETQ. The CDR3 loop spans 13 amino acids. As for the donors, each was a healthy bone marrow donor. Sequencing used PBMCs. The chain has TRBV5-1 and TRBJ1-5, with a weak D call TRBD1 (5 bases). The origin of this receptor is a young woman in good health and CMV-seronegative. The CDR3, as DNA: TGCGCCACCTCATCAGGGTTGGGTCAGCCCCAGCATTTT. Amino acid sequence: CATSSGLGQPQHF.